One T cell receptor (beta chain) is described in this entry. Its cognate antigen is unknown. RNA transcripts yielded amplified TCR beta CDR3 regions. RT-PCR in the first round (using the HTBI primer set) targeted the TCR CDR3. TCRdb fed the multiplex PCR reads into MiXCR, producing one record per CDR3 protein. The sample gives fewer than 450,000 distinct CDR3 sequences, about 15% of which show up once; 30% to 35% is in the top ten. CDR1 is SGHTA and CDR2 is FQGNSA in the germline V gene. Trimming left V 3 bases short and J 5 bases short, with 11 bases between. There are 15 residues in the CDR3. Patients aged 18 to 65 with hyperthyroidism were newly diagnosed, with duration under 2 months. Sampled blood dates from first hyperthyroidism diagnosis, and it precedes any ophthalmopathy symptoms. The data were obtained in a study of T cells in Graves' hyperthyroidism and ophthalmopathy. Study-level results: Separating ophthalmopathy from stable hyperthyroidism was achieved by a 13 V-J model.

Sample: blood. V usage is TRBV7-2 and J usage is TRBJ1-6, with unresolved D. The TCR sequence derives from a woman in her thirties with Graves' hyperthyroidism that later progressed to Graves' ophthalmopathy. The CDR3 bases are TGTGCCAGCAGCTTCACGGGCAACAATAATTCACCCCTCCACTTT. This gives the protein CASSFTGNNNSPLHF.